These 27 T cell receptor beta chains originate from one sample sequenced in a study of OX40 agonist ivuxolimab in advanced cancers. Sequenced by immunoSEQ multiplex PCR; TCRdb stores in-frame clones only, minus some. The sample gives about 26,000 clones, roughly 79% of which show up once; about 25% is in the top ten. Sequenced here: CD4+ or CD8+ T cells sorted from blood, sampled in a trial of the OX40 agonist ivuxolimab. Receptors originate from an adult with an advanced solid tumor such as melanoma, head and neck, liver or kidney cancer.

The chain carries TRBV28 and TRBJ2-1; perhaps TRBD1 as D (6 bases). CDR1 MDHEN and CDR2 SYDVKM come from the germline V gene. This CDR3 contains 15 residues. The ends were cut back, 6 bases at V and 1 base at J, with 13 bases in the middle. The CDR3 loop is CASSRRGRSYNEQFF. DNA for the CDR3: TGTGCCAGCAGCCGCAGGGGTCGGTCCTACAATGAGCAGTTCTTC.

The chain uses TRBV9 and TRBJ1-4; 9 positions agree with TRBD1. V dropped 0 bases and J dropped 8; count of bases not matched to a gene: 5. Germline V gene data show CDR1 as SGDLS and CDR2 as YYNGEE. This CDR3 is 15 amino acids long. CDR3 sequence: CASSVAGQGGEKLFF. CDR3 sequence (DNA): TGTGCCAGCAGCGTAGCGGGACAGGGAGGGGAAAAACTGTTTTTT.

This chain joins TRBV7-3 and TRBJ2-2, with D tentatively TRBD1 (5 bases). The CDR3 has 14 amino acids. V was trimmed by 6 bases and J by 5 bases, leaving 13 bases between them. From germline, CDR1 is SGHTA and CDR2 FQGTGA. CDR3 DNA: TGTGCCAGCAGTTTTCAGGGTTGGACCGGGGAGCTGTTTTTT. Amino acids: CASSFQGWTGELFF.

J is TRBJ2-1 and V is TRBV7-3; 7 bases are a match to TRBD2. Germline V lookup: CDR1 SGHTA, CDR2 FQGTGA. Trimming cost V 5 bases and J 5 bases; bases outside gene matches: 9. The CDR3 consists of 15 residues. CDR3 amino acids: CASSLWASGDNEQFF. The CDR3 nucleotides are TGTGCCAGCAGCCTATGGGCTAGCGGAGACAATGAGCAGTTCTTC.

The chain joins TRBV9 to TRBJ2-5; 7 bases agree with TRBD2. This CDR3 is built from 14 residues. Per germline, CDR1 SGDLS and CDR2 YYNGEE. Trimming removed 0 bases from V and 6 bases from J; junction bases left unmatched: 5. The CDR3 DNA reads as TGTGCCAGCAGCGTAGGCGGGGGATTTAAGACCCAGTACTTC. It is translated as CASSVGGGFKTQYF.

The chain joins TRBV7-8 to TRBJ2-1; 13 positions match TRBD2. Losses at the gene ends were 6 bases for V and 7 bases for J; bases not matched to a gene: 12. The V gene's germline CDR1 is SGHVS and CDR2 FQNEAQ. The CDR3 has 17 residues. The CDR3 sequence is CASRWTGGLAGVNEQFF. CDR3 sequence (DNA): TGTGCCAGCAGATGGACAGGAGGACTAGCGGGAGTAAATGAGCAGTTCTTC.

The chain is built from TRBV28 and TRBJ2-1; 13 nucleotides match TRBD2. The CDR3 is made up of 17 amino acids. From germline, CDR1 is MDHEN and CDR2 SYDVKM. After removal of 3 bases from V and 7 bases from J, the junction contained 9 bases not matched to a gene. The CDR3 bases are TGTGCCAGCAGTTTCGGACTAGCGGGAGACACGTGGAATGAGCAGTTCTTC. Encoded protein: CASSFGLAGDTWNEQFF.

The J gene is TRBJ2-7, the V gene TRBV9; weak D call: TRBD2 (6 bases). The CDR3 has 13 amino acids. Germline CDR1 reads SGDLS; CDR2 reads YYNGEE. V was trimmed by 0 bases and J by 6 bases, leaving 10 bases between them. CDR3 bases: TGTGCCAGCAGCGTAGATGGGGGAGGCGAGCAGTACTTC. It yields the protein CASSVDGGGEQYF.

V and J are TRBV6-5 and TRBJ1-1; D is unresolved. This CDR3 region has 13 residues. Trimming left V 5 bases short and J 7 bases short, with 14 bases between. Per germline, CDR1 MNHEY and CDR2 SVGAGI. CDR3 in DNA: TGTGCCAGCAGTCCGGGCCCGTACATTGAAGCTTTCTTT. Translating gives CASSPGPYIEAFF.

To note about this clone: This sample also contains other DNA sequences that code for the same CDR3. The chain joins TRBV5-1 to TRBJ1-3, with D possibly being TRBD1 (5 bases). Germline V CDR1 and CDR2: SGHRS, YFSETQ. Trimming left V 0 bases short and J 4 bases short, with 11 bases between. The CDR3 length is 15 residues. The CDR3 nucleotides read TGCGCCAGCAGCTTGGGCGACAGTTCGGGAAACACCATATATTTT. Encoded protein: CASSLGDSSGNTIYF.

This chain links TRBV13 with TRBJ1-3, with 9 positions matching TRBD1. Germline loops: CDR1 PRHDT, CDR2 FYEKMQ (reference sequence). This CDR3 spans 15 amino acids. With 4 bases clipped from V and 3 bases from J, the junction kept 4 bases outside the gene matches. The CDR3 DNA reads TGTGCCAGCAGCTGGGGGACAGGGAGTGGAAACACCATATATTTT. Its protein is CASSWGTGSGNTIYF.

V usage is TRBV4-3 and J usage is TRBJ1-5, with D possibly being TRBD1 (6 bases). Trimming cost V 1 base and J 4 bases, with 11 bases left between them. The CDR3 consists of 15 residues. Germline V CDR1 and CDR2: LGHNA, YSLEER. The CDR3 DNA follows: TGCGCCAGCAGCCAAGCTCAGGGGCAGAATCAGCCCCAGCATTTT. Protein product: CASSQAQGQNQPQHF.

The chain has TRBV7-9 and TRBJ2-7; TRBD1 agrees at 9 bases. The V segment lost 6 bases and the J segment 3 bases; nucleotides outside the gene matches: 9. The CDR3 runs 15 residues. The V gene's germline CDR1 is SEHNR and CDR2 FQNEAQ (reference sequence). CDR3 loop: CASSQTGQGVYEQYF. For the CDR3, the DNA is TGTGCCAGCAGTCAAACGGGACAGGGAGTCTACGAGCAGTACTTC.

CDR3 sequence reads: CASSFWMSTDTQYF. The CDR3 DNA reads as TGTGCCAGCAGCTTTTGGATGAGCACAGATACGCAGTATTTT. V and J are TRBV11-2 and TRBJ2-3; no clear D. The CDR3 has 14 residues. Between the trimmed V and J ends, which lost 3 bases and 0 bases, there was a span of 7 bases. Germline CDR1 and CDR2: SGHAT and FQNNGV.

This rearrangement joins TRBV4-2 to TRBJ2-1, with D uncertain. CDR3 length equals 15 residues. Trimming left V 3 bases short and J 8 bases short, with 17 bases between. CDR1 LGHNA and CDR2 YNFKEQ come from the germline V gene. The CDR3 DNA reads TGTGCCAGCAGCCACAGGACGGAGCCGGGCGATGAGCAGTTCTTC. It specifies CASSHRTEPGDEQFF.

The chain links TRBV7-9 to TRBJ2-7; 8 nucleotides match TRBD1. V was clipped by 1 base and J by 7 bases; unmatched bases: 3. The CDR3 has 13 amino acids. Germline V gives CDR1 SEHNR, CDR2 FQNEAQ (reference sequence). CDR3 amino acids: CASSLVDREEQYF. For the CDR3, the DNA is TGTGCCAGCAGCTTAGTGGACAGGGAGGAGCAGTACTTC. The whole variable domain, filled in from reference TRBV7-9 and TRBJ2-7, reads DTGVSQNPRHKITKRGQNVTFRCDPISEHNRLYWYRQTLGQGPEFLTYFQNEAQLEKSRLLSDRFSAERPKGSFSTLEIQRTEQGDSAMYLCASSLVDREEQYFGPGTRLTVT.

This chain joins TRBV7-9 and TRBJ1-3, with D perhaps TRBD1 (5 bases). The CDR3 spans 18 residues. CDR1 is SEHNR and CDR2 is FQNEAQ in the germline V gene (reference sequence). V was trimmed by 6 bases and J by 4 bases, leaving 25 bases between them. The CDR3 DNA follows: TGTGCCAGCAGGTGTCCGGGACCCTTTCTCCGCTACGGAAACACCATATATTTT. This gives the protein CASRCPGPFLRYGNTIYF.

As DNA, the CDR3 is TGTGCCAGCAGCTCTCAAGCCTACAATGAGCAGTTCTTC. Amino acids: CASSSQAYNEQFF. The chain is built from TRBV7-9 and TRBJ2-1; D remains unclear. The CDR3 spans 13 residues. Per germline, CDR1 SEHNR and CDR2 FQNEAQ (reference sequence). V was cut by 4 bases and J by 2 bases, with 6 bases left in between.

This clone was detected only a few times. At one of its ends the junction is not consistent with the germline gene, which may arise from a read error. The CDR3 reads CASSLDRGTGEGYGYTF. CDR3 in DNA: TGTGCCAGCAGCCTAGATAGGGGGACAGGGGAAGGTTATGGCTACACCTTC. The genes are TRBV11-2 and TRBJ1-2; the match to TRBD1 covers 10 bases. Germline CDR1 SGHAT, CDR2 FQNNGV. The CDR3 loop spans 17 amino acids.

The J gene is TRBJ2-1, the V gene TRBV7-6; 9 bases are shared with TRBD2. The V gene's germline CDR1 is SGHVS and CDR2 FNYEAQ. With V trimmed by 11 bases and J by 7 bases, 15 bases remained unmatched. The CDR3 consists of 15 residues. The CDR3 region is CASKREAGGLNEQFF. The DNA for the CDR3 is TGTGCCTCAAAAAGAGAAGCGGGAGGTCTTAATGAGCAGTTCTTC.

This chain links TRBV13 with TRBJ1-2; D call uncertain. Germline CDR1 PRHDT, CDR2 FYEKMQ (reference sequence). Trimming took 5 bases from V and 13 from J, leaving 17 bases between them. CDR3 length: 12 residues. CDR3 amino acids: CASSPADYSPTF. The DNA of the CDR3 is TGTGCCAGCAGCCCGGCGGATTACAGCCCCACCTTC.

The V and J genes are TRBV30 and TRBJ2-1; D unresolved. The CDR3 sequence is 13 residues long. The germline V and J ends were trimmed by 5 bases and 2 bases, with 10 bases remaining between them. Germline V CDR1 and CDR2: GTSNPN, SVGIG (reference sequence). The CDR3 DNA is TGTGCCTGGGCCATACGGGCCTACAATGAGCAGTTCTTC. Its protein is CAWAIRAYNEQFF.

This chain links TRBV28 with TRBJ2-7, with 7 positions matching TRBD1. The CDR3 consists of 16 residues. Germline V gene lookup returns CDR1 MDHEN and CDR2 SYDVKM. With 6 bases clipped from V and 1 base from J, the junction kept 12 bases outside the gene matches. In nucleotides, the CDR3 is TGTGCCAGCAGGCCCCTTTTCCGGGACAGTTCCTACGAGCAGTACTTC. Translating it yields CASRPLFRDSSYEQYF.

The chain employs TRBV28 and TRBJ2-7, with D perhaps given as TRBD1 or TRBD2 (5 bases each). V lost 10 bases and J 0 bases, leaving 16 bases between the germline ends. The germline gives CDR1 MDHEN, CDR2 SYDVKM. This CDR3 has 14 amino acids. This CDR3 reads CATRDARSSYEQYF. The CDR3 DNA sequence: TGTGCCACAAGGGACGCTCGGAGCTCCTACGAGCAGTACTTC.

The chain uses TRBV7-1 and TRBJ2-7, with 7 bases fitting TRBD1. TRBV7-1 is an ORF; its function is uncertain. This CDR3 has 14 amino acids. Trimming at V came to 3 bases and at J to 0 bases, leaving 2 bases not matched to a gene. The CDR3 loop reads CASSSDRTSYEQYF. As DNA, the CDR3 is TGTGCCAGCAGCTCGGACAGGACCTCCTACGAGCAGTACTTC.

The chain employs TRBV7-9 and TRBJ1-1; D call uncertain. This CDR3 contains 15 residues. CDR1 and CDR2 (germline): SEHNR, FQNEAQ (reference sequence). With 4 bases removed from V and 0 bases from J, the gap between germline ends came to 12 bases. This chain's CDR3 is CASSSPKDLNTEAFF. CDR3 nucleotide sequence: TGTGCCAGCAGCTCTCCTAAGGACTTGAACACTGAAGCTTTCTTT. Variable domain in full (rest from reference TRBV7-9 and TRBJ1-1): DTGVSQNPRHKITKRGQNVTFRCDPISEHNRLYWYRQTLGQGPEFLTYFQNEAQLEKSRLLSDRFSAERPKGSFSTLEIQRTEQGDSAMYLCASSSPKDLNTEAFFGQGTRLTVV.

In its sample, this clone was seen many times. V usage is TRBV11-1 and J usage is TRBJ2-7; 7 nucleotides agree with TRBD1. The CDR3 extends over 12 amino acids. V gave up 5 bases and J gave up 9 bases; unmatched junction bases: 7. The germline V gene encodes CDR1 SGHAT and CDR2 FQDESV (reference sequence). The CDR3 protein is CASSHPGQTQYF. The CDR3 DNA is TGTGCCAGCAGCCATCCGGGACAGACGCAGTACTTC.